This T cell receptor beta chain was captured by sequencing in a study of vaccination effects on CD4 cells after COVID-19. Study-level background: The median interval between the second dose and post-vaccine sampling was 72 days.

Germline V CDR1 and CDR2: SGHVT, SQSDAQ. The CDR3 runs 14 residues. Having been cultured for under twelve days, the cells underwent CD4+ T cell isolation. Two-dose vaccination with either BNT162b2 or mRNA-1273 was given to the participants. The study found no prior SARS-CoV-2 infection in the vaccine recipients, who tested negative for nucleocapsid antibodies. Comments on this clone: What it binds is unknown.

Broader study findings: The study, lacking early post-infection timepoints, had few convalescent patients. Healthy vaccine recipients' vaccine-induced clones were almost all SARS-CoV-2 mono-reactive.

This table comes from immunoSEQ multiplex PCR, and its TCRdb copy is limited to in-frame clones, with some not included. Here the sample spans tens of thousands of clones, around 70% being singletons. This sequence was found in a human donor who received a COVID-19 vaccine. Specimen: CD4+ T cells from PBMCs cultured without peptide, collected after COVID-19 vaccination. The rearrangement links TRBV7-4 to TRBJ2-7, with D unresolved. The chain's CDR3 is CGSSPPQPGDRQYF. The CDR3 DNA reads as TGTGGGAGCAGCCCCCCCCAGCCCGGAGATAGGCAGTACTTC.